This section outlines one T cell receptor beta chain sequence together with its context. Investigators profiled TCR beta VDJ and CDR3 from genomic DNA template. TCRdb itself ran the reads through MiXCR, one entry per CDR3 protein. The table records about 240,000 distinct CDR3 sequences, more than 45% of them present only once. All sequencing subjects had displayed CD8+CD57+ cell expansion on flow cytometry. This specimen belongs to a study of CD8+CD57+ T cells in acquired aplastic anemia. V lost 9 bases, J lost 10 bases, and 7 bases stayed unmatched. This CDR3 has 12 amino acids. Germline V gene sequence: CDR1 LNHDA, CDR2 SQIVND (reference sequence).

The V and J genes are TRBV19 and TRBJ2-1, with 9 bases that match TRBD2. Material: sorted CD4+, CD8+, or CD8+CD57+ T cells (not recorded which) from PBMCs. This TCR derives from a human donor with aplastic anemia. The CDR3 loop is CASRLAGEEQFF. In nucleotides, the CDR3 is TGTGCCAGCAGATTAGCGGGAGAGGAGCAGTTCTTC. The full variable domain, its missing parts supplied by reference TRBV19 and TRBJ2-1, is DGGITQSPKYLFRKEGQNVTLSCEQNLNHDAMYWYRQDPGQGLRLIYYSQIVNDFQKGDIAEGYSVSREKKESFPLTVTSAQKNPTAFYLCASRLAGEEQFFGPGTRLTVL.